These T cell receptor beta chains were read from a single sample in a study of beta chain features in type 1 diabetes. The method was immunoSEQ multiplex PCR; TCRdb's version includes in-frame clones alone and lacks a portion of them. The sample carries 640,000 or so clones, around 15% recorded once. The sample consisted of naive CD4+ T cells from blood. All receptors come from a man aged 18 to 30 with type 1 diabetes. CDR3s include the opening cysteine and the closing phenylalanine or tryptophan. The D gene is left open where the match is weak. A clone size is listed for some rows: how often the clone was seen (once, few, many), or a class if it is expanded.

>TRBJ1-5|TRBV29-1|few|12|-
CSVGISNQPQHF
TGCAGCGTCGGGATTAGCAATCAGCCCCAGCATTTT
>TRBJ1-2|TRBV28|few|16|TRBD1
CASSLLLLTGDYGYTF
TGTGCCAGCAGTCTACTCCTCCTGACAGGGGACTATGGCTACACCTTC
>TRBJ1-1|TRBV9|few|16|TRBD1
CASSVAGDRDDTEAFF
TGTGCCAGCAGCGTAGCTGGGGACAGGGATGACACTGAAGCTTTCTTT
>TRBJ2-1|TRBV11-1|-|17|TRBD1
CASSLGSWDRYYNEQFF
TGTGCCAGCAGCTTAGGGTCTTGGGACAGATATTACAATGAGCAGTTCTTC
>TRBJ2-3|TRBV28|-|15|TRBD2
CASSEAGVYTDTQYF
TGTGCCAGCAGCGAAGCGGGAGTTTACACAGATACGCAGTATTTT
>TRBJ1-5|TRBV28|-|16|-
CASTQKRDTGNQPQHF
TGTGCCAGCACCCAAAAAAGGGACACCGGCAATCAGCCCCAGCATTTT
>TRBJ2-1|TRBV11-2|few|15|-
CASSLREGPYNEQFF
TGTGCCAGCAGCTTACGCGAGGGGCCGTACAATGAGCAGTTCTTC
>TRBJ1-4|TRBV30|few|14|-
CAWSHDSANEKLFF
TGTGCCTGGAGTCACGACTCGGCGAATGAAAAACTGTTTTTT
>TRBJ1-1|TRBV25-1|-|14|TRBD1
CASRSGTVNTEAFF
TGTGCCAGCAGGTCCGGGACAGTTAACACTGAAGCTTTCTTT
>TRBJ1-1|TRBV7-2|few|15|TRBD1
CASSSGAQGVAEAFF
TGTGCCAGCAGCTCTGGAGCCCAGGGGGTTGCTGAAGCTTTCTTT
>TRBJ2-5|TRBV9|-|13|-
CASSVGLQETQYF
TGTGCCAGCAGCGTAGGTCTCCAGGAGACCCAGTACTTC
>TRBJ1-3|TRBV30|-|15|TRBD1
CAWSVMGQAGNTIYF
TGTGCCTGGAGTGTAATGGGACAGGCAGGAAACACCATATATTTT
>TRBJ1-3|TRBV29-1|few|11|-
CSVEAGNTIYF
TGCAGCGTTGAAGCCGGAAACACCATATATTTT
>TRBJ1-1|TRBV13|few|15|TRBD1
CASSRSLQGANEAFF
TGTGCCAGCAGCAGGAGCCTCCAGGGGGCTAATGAAGCTTTCTTT
>TRBJ2-7|TRBV2|few|11|-
CASSPYHEQYF
TGTGCCAGCAGTCCCTATCACGAGCAGTACTTC
>TRBJ1-5|TRBV7-9|few|16|-
CASSFSDSGTNQPQHF
TGTGCCAGCAGCTTTTCGGACTCCGGGACCAATCAGCCCCAGCATTTT
>TRBJ2-7|TRBV7-2|-|15|TRBD2
CASSLGGGPYDEQYF
TGTGCCAGCAGCTTGGGCGGGGGGCCATATGACGAGCAGTACTTC
>TRBJ1-2|TRBV25-1|few|12|-
CASSRGPDGYTF
TGTGCCAGCAGTAGGGGCCCTGATGGCTACACCTTC
>TRBJ2-1|TRBV29-1|few|15|TRBD2
CSGVARTSAYNEQFF
TGCAGCGGCGTCGCTCGGACTAGCGCTTACAATGAGCAGTTCTTC
>TRBJ1-1|TRBV18|-|15|-
CASSPQDLLGPEAFF
TGTGCCAGCTCACCACAGGATCTCCTGGGACCTGAAGCTTTCTTT
>TRBJ1-1|TRBV7-9|few|17|-
CASSFQFSGAVNTEAFF
TGTGCCAGCAGCTTTCAGTTTTCCGGGGCGGTGAACACTGAAGCTTTCTTT
>TRBJ1-2|TRBV5-6|few|12|TRBD1
CASSSYRGGYTF
TGTGCCAGCAGCTCATACAGGGGCGGCTACACCTTC
>TRBJ2-2|TRBV28|few|11|-
CASSDNGELFF
TGTGCCAGCAGCGATAACGGGGAGCTGTTTTTT